The present TCR beta chain was sequenced within a study of early T cells in non-severe SARS-CoV-2 infection. Study overall: From unsorted whole blood, bulk RNA was sequenced, and the chains remained unpaired.

Individual cDNA molecules each received unique molecular identifiers attached to them. TCRdb independently ran MiXCR on the 5' RACE reads; one entry per CDR3 protein. The sample has about 44,000 distinct CDR3 sequences, 20% to 25% seen once. This clonotype has more than one count but fewer than ten. Looked up from germline, CDR1 is MNHEY and CDR2 is SVGAGI. The ends were cut back, 0 bases at V and 7 bases at J, with 12 bases in the middle. This CDR3 has 15 residues. The genes are TRBV6-5 and TRBJ1-4, with D possibly TRBD1 on 6 matching bases. This sample comprised whole blood, obtained at baseline. This TCR was recovered from an adult who was a healthcare worker with PCR-confirmed SARS-CoV-2 infection or an uninfected control (not recorded which). The DNA for the CDR3 is TGTGCCAGCAGTTACTCTCGGGGGCTAGGTGAAAAACTGTTTTTT. Protein product: CASSYSRGLGEKLFF.